This section outlines one T cell receptor beta chain sequence together with its context. Its matching antigen is unknown. The primer mix had 60 Vbeta and 13 Jbeta primers. Authors' data handling: Later, an analysis found 75 million to 100 million unique TCR beta chains, and roughly 9.9 million of these were shared. Method: immunoSEQ multiplex PCR; TCRdb's copy keeps in-frame clones and lacks some. D and trimming were read from the DNA, whereas the V and J calls and clone size are those reported in that table. The table lists around 150,000 clones, about 82% of them singletons. The sample is drawn from a study of cytomegalovirus exposure and HLA in healthy donors. V was clipped by 4 bases and J by 11 bases; unmatched bases: 7. CDR3 length equals 12 residues. Germline values: CDR1 LNHDA, CDR2 SQIVND (reference sequence). Findings and limits, study-wide: About 87% or about 30% of the time was how often most TCR beta V segments were productive, according to an earlier analysis. In a later analysis, at a false discovery rate of 0.05, 15,000 to 20,000 TCR beta sequences were associated with HLA alleles.

Sequenced material: PBMCs. The clonotype was recovered from a woman under 40 in good health and CMV-seropositive. This sequence joins TRBV19 and TRBJ1-1; 7 bases are a match to TRBD1. The CDR3 nucleotides are TGTGCCAGTAGTACAACCCAAGGGGGCGCTTTCTTT. This codes for CASSTTQGGAFF.